These T cell receptor beta chains were read from a single sample in a study of T cell responses to AZD1222 COVID-19 vaccine. TCRdb keeps only in-frame clones here, not all; method: immunoSEQ multiplex PCR. This table holds around 110,000 clones, around 88% found once. This sample comprised peripheral blood, obtained on day 0 of AZD1222 vaccination. These receptors were taken from an adult in good health. CDR3s leave out the opening cysteine and the closing phenylalanine or tryptophan.

V gene,J gene,CDR3 protein
TRBV30,TRBJ2-7,AWSRGGGSYEQY
TRBV6-5,TRBJ2-1,ASVGTGVNSEQF
TRBV6-5,TRBJ2-7,ASSYSRQGAGYEQY
TRBV5-4,TRBJ1-2,ASSLEGVHGYT
TRBV7-3,TRBJ2-1,ASSPSGTSYNEQF
TRBV4-1,TRBJ2-1,ASSQPRQGRGNEQF
TRBV7-9,TRBJ1-4,ASSLARGFSREKLF
TRBV28,TRBJ1-2,ASSPDPIRNNYGYT
TRBV3-1/TRBV3-2,TRBJ1-2,ASSHRFQPYGYT
TRBV14,TRBJ1-6,ASSQLDGIGNSPLH
TRBV21-1,TRBJ1-1,ASSEGGGTEAF
TRBV6-5,TRBJ1-5,ASSRSPTNQPQH
TRBV4-1,TRBJ1-4,ASSQDQGFREKLF
TRBV6-5,TRBJ2-7,ASSSGQDYEQY
TRBV19,TRBJ1-1,ATQDTLRAF
TRBV5-1,TRBJ2-7,ASSQSTYEQY
TRBV5-1,TRBJ1-3,AIRAGNTIY
TRBV28,TRBJ1-2,ASSSYRVGAYGYT
TRBV4-1,TRBJ1-2,ASSQDLMRGYT
TRBV18,TRBJ2-7,ASSPDQSYEQY
TRBV9,TRBJ2-1,ASSPTTGGYNEQF
TRBV15,TRBJ2-5,ATSRDVGDTGEETQY
TRBV5-4,TRBJ2-3,ASSFGRKSTDTQY
TRBV5-1,TRBJ2-7,ASSSGQVEAEQY
TRBV9,TRBJ2-1,ASSVVDSGFNEQF
TRBV4-1,TRBJ1-3,ASSQAESSGNTIY
TRBV7-2,TRBJ2-4,ASSLTGRVAKNIQY
TRBV7-6,TRBJ2-7,ASSPRTFLDSYEQY
TRBV7-3,TRBJ2-2,ASSLKPTFDERGELF
TRBV4-2,TRBJ1-6,ASSQEGSSYNSPLH
TRBV9,TRBJ2-5,ASSVAAGGETQY
TRBV5-8,TRBJ1-5,ASTPREAQGGYQPQH
TRBV19,TRBJ2-7,ASSGLSRSYEQY
TRBV5-1,TRBJ2-5,ASSPGQYRQETQY
TRBV6-5,TRBJ1-1,ASSRIGQGFEAF
TRBV5-1,TRBJ2-5,ASSLTSGGVKETQY
TRBV6-5,TRBJ2-7,ASSYYPGGEQY
TRBV5-1,TRBJ1-1,ASSSIAGRTEAF
TRBV5-1,TRBJ2-1,ASSFLAGGPYNEQF
TRBV6-2/TRBV6-3,TRBJ1-6,ASSSGFSYNSPLH
TRBV11-2,TRBJ1-5,ASSLGTGGQPQH
TRBV10-3,TRBJ1-5,AISILNPNQPQH
TRBV11-2,TRBJ2-7,ASSIGTGVAIYEQY
TRBV3-1/TRBV3-2,TRBJ2-5,ASSRKAGAVQETQY
TRBV27,TRBJ2-1,ASSPLLAGGYNEQF
TRBV24-1,TRBJ2-5,ATSDATGGGETQY
TRBV7-3,TRBJ2-1,ASNPGGAGHNEQF
TRBV25-1,TRBJ1-6,ASSNTGTGRSPLH
TRBV7-9,TRBJ1-5,ASSFTGFEAQH
TRBV6-5,TRBJ1-5,ASSSGQSNQPQH
TRBV2,TRBJ1-1,ASSPQGAGMTF
TRBV5-1,TRBJ2-1,ASSLQGASYNEQF